Listed here are 8 T cell receptor beta chains from one sample, sequenced in a study of blood T cells in healthy people across ages. The use of a sample-barcoded 5' primer and a J-beta primer mix characterized a second PCR of about 7 to 12 cycles. One entry per CDR3 protein results from TCRdb running MiXCR on the 5' RACE reads. The sample gives 1.8 million or so distinct CDR3 sequences, about two fifths of which show up once; approximately 22% is in the top ten. The specimen sequenced was blood. The receptors shown here come from a human donor in good health.

The chain links TRBV4-3 to TRBJ2-1; tentatively, D is TRBD1 (5 bases). The CDR3 is 15 amino acids. The V end lost 4 bases, the J end lost 4 bases, and 14 bases lay between the germline ends. Germline CDR1 is LGHNA and CDR2 is YSLEER. Here the CDR3 DNA reads TGCGCCAGCAGCCCCGAGCACACAGGATACAATGAGCAGTTCTTC. It codes for CASSPEHTGYNEQFF.

The rearrangement links TRBV3-1 to TRBJ1-2; 7 bases are a match to TRBD1. In germline, CDR1 is LGHDT, CDR2 YNNKEL (reference sequence). J gave up 11 bases and V 0 bases, and 6 bases lay outside the gene matches. CDR3 size: 13 residues. CDR3 bases: TGTGCCAGCAGCCAAGAGACAGGGCGCGATTACACCTTC. Protein sequence: CASSQETGRDYTF.

The CDR3 loop reads CAWGRQGYEQYF. CDR3 bases: TGTGCCTGGGGCCGACAGGGGTACGAGCAGTACTTC. The chain is built from TRBV30 and TRBJ2-7; TRBD1 matches 8 bases. Germline lookup yields CDR1 GTSNPN and CDR2 SVGIG (reference sequence). This CDR3 comprises 12 residues. The V and J ends lost 5 bases and 4 bases, in that order; junction bases with no gene match: 4.

This rearrangement joins TRBV6-2 or TRBV6-3 to TRBJ2-1; D remains unclear. The end of the DNA is better explained by TRBJ2-7, so the J call may be wrong. Germline lookup yields CDR1 MNHEY and CDR2 SVGEGT. CDR3 length: 13 residues. This chain's CDR3 is CASSSLSDGEQYF. The CDR3 coding sequence is TGTGCCAGCAGTTCCCTCTCGGACGGCGAGCAGTACTTC.

This chain connects TRBV7-2 to TRBJ2-5; 13 bases are shared with TRBD2. The ends lost 4 bases at V and 3 bases at J; junction bases unmatched: 11. This CDR3 comprises 18 residues. Germline values: CDR1 SGHTA, CDR2 FQGNSA. CDR3 loop: CASSYTSGTSGVKETQYF. The CDR3 nucleotides read TGTGCCAGCAGCTATACATCCGGGACTAGCGGGGTAAAAGAGACCCAGTACTTC.

The chain uses TRBV20-1 and TRBJ2-1; D unresolved. The CDR3 is made up of 15 amino acids. V lost 5 bases to trimming and J lost 0 bases, with 14 bases between them. CDR1 is DFQATT and CDR2 is SNEGSKA in the germline V gene (reference sequence). The CDR3 is CSAGALTSSYNEQFF. CDR3 coding DNA: TGCAGTGCTGGAGCCCTGACGAGCTCCTACAATGAGCAGTTCTTC.

The chain has TRBV29-1 and TRBJ2-2; D is uncertain. The germline CDR1 and CDR2 sequences are SQVTM and ANQGSEA. The V end lost 7 bases, the J end lost 3 bases, and 6 bases lay between the germline ends. CDR3 length: 11 residues. The CDR3 DNA reads as TGCAGCGGCCGGGACACCGGGGAGCTGTTTTTT. Its translation: CSGRDTGELFF.

The CDR3, as DNA: TGTGCCAGCAGTTTTACTAGAAGCTCCTACGAGCAGTACTTC. It translates to CASSFTRSSYEQYF. The chain has TRBV6-2 or TRBV6-3 and TRBJ2-7; D might be TRBD2 (5 bases). The V end was cut by 4 bases, the J end by 0 bases, with 10 bases between. CDR1 and CDR2 from the germline V gene are MNHEY and SVGEGT. The CDR3 is made up of 14 amino acids.